The 28 T cell receptor beta chains below were found in one sample sequenced in a study of cytomegalovirus exposure and HLA in healthy donors. With 60 Vbeta and 13 Jbeta primers, the PCR was carried out. Some clones are missing from TCRdb's copy, which holds only in-frame ones; the method was immunoSEQ multiplex PCR. The profile shows about 140,000 clones, 88% of them singletons. The sequencing input was PBMCs. The source of these receptors is a woman aged 35 to 49 in good health and CMV-seronegative.

V and J are TRBV11-3 and TRBJ2-2, with 7 bases identical to TRBD1. The CDR3 runs 13 residues. V trimming: 7 bases; J trimming: 6 bases; junction bases outside the gene matches: 5. Germline V gives CDR1 SGHNT, CDR2 YENEEA. CDR3 bases: TGTGCCAGCAACGACAGGGAGTCCGGGGAGCTGTTTTTT. It is translated as CASNDRESGELFF.

The V and J genes are TRBV5-1 and TRBJ2-7; maybe TRBD2 (5 bases). Germline-derived CDR1 and CDR2 are SGHRS and YFSETQ. The CDR3 loop spans 16 amino acids. Trimming took off 4 bases at V and 3 bases at J, with 20 bases between the two ends. The DNA of the CDR3 is TGCGCCAGCAGCGCCGAGGCTGGACGGGGAGTCTACGAGCAGTACTTC. This gives the protein CASSAEAGRGVYEQYF.

The chain carries TRBV6-5 and TRBJ1-4, with 8 positions matching TRBD1. This CDR3 is built from 14 residues. J gave up 5 bases and V 7 bases, and 6 bases lay outside the gene matches. The germline CDR1 and CDR2 sequences are MNHEY and SVGAGI. This chain's CDR3 is CASTTWTGNEKLFF. DNA of the CDR3: TGTGCCAGCACCACCTGGACAGGGAATGAAAAACTGTTTTTT.

In the case of this clone: A junction end diverges from the germline sequence, so it may reflect a read error. The V and J genes are TRBV5-1 and TRBJ2-6; the D is unclear. In germline, CDR1 is SGHRS, CDR2 YFSETQ. The CDR3 has 16 amino acids. The CDR3 loop reads CASGLTELSGANVLTF. CDR3 nucleotide sequence: TGCGCCAGCGGCTTAACGGAGCTATCCGGGGCCAACGTCCTGACTTTC.

The chain links TRBV28 to TRBJ2-2, with D possibly matching TRBD1 (6 bases). Germline V CDR1 and CDR2: MDHEN, SYDVKM. The CDR3 loop spans 14 amino acids. The V gene lost 3 bases and the J gene lost 7 bases, with 12 bases spanning the gap. This CDR3 reads CASSFPDRFGELFF. The CDR3, as DNA: TGTGCCAGCAGTTTCCCCGACAGGTTCGGGGAGCTGTTTTTT. Complete variable domain (other parts from reference TRBV28 and TRBJ2-2): DVKVTQSSRYLVKRTGEKVFLECVQDMDHENMFWYRQDPGLGLRLIYFSYDVKMKEKGDIPEGYSVSREKKERFSLILESASTNQTSMYLCASSFPDRFGELFFGEGSRLTVL.

The chain has TRBV5-1 and TRBJ2-7, with 11 bases matching TRBD2. V lost 5 bases to trimming and J lost 0 bases; unmatched junction nucleotides: 4. Looked up from germline, CDR1 is SGHRS and CDR2 is YFSETQ. There are 15 residues in the CDR3. Here the CDR3 DNA reads TGCGCCAGCAGACTAGCGGGAGTCACCTCCTACGAGCAGTACTTC. The encoded protein is CASRLAGVTSYEQYF. Full variable domain (rest looked up from reference TRBV5-1 and TRBJ2-7): KAGVTQTPRYLIKTRGQQVTLSCSPISGHRSVSWYQQTPGQGLQFLFEYFSETQRNKGNFPGRFSGRQFSNSRSEMNVSTLELGDSALYLCASRLAGVTSYEQYFGPGTRLTVT.

This chain uses TRBV27 with TRBJ2-1; maybe TRBD2 (6 bases). CDR1 and CDR2 (germline): MNHEY, SMNVEV (reference sequence). The CDR3 has 15 residues. The V end lost 3 bases, the J end lost 3 bases, and 12 bases lay between the germline ends. The CDR3 spells CASSFQISGYNEQFF. The DNA for the CDR3 is TGTGCCAGCAGTTTCCAGATTAGCGGCTACAATGAGCAGTTCTTC.

The chain recombines TRBV10-3 with TRBJ2-3, with a possible D match to TRBD2 (5 bases). Trimming stripped 6 bases from V and 2 bases from J, with 18 bases between. The germline V gene has CDR1 ENHRY and CDR2 SYGVKD. The CDR3 sequence is 16 residues long. For the CDR3, the DNA is TGTGCCATCAGAGATAGTAATGGACTGCTCACAGATACGCAGTATTTT. This gives the protein CAIRDSNGLLTDTQYF.

The DNA for the CDR3 is TGCGCCAGCAGTGAGGACAGGGGGAGCTCTGGGGCCAACGTCCTGACTTTC. Translating it yields CASSEDRGSSGANVLTF. The V gene is TRBV10-2, the J gene TRBJ2-6; TRBD1 agrees at 9 bases. The germline gives CDR1 WSHSY, CDR2 SAAADI. The CDR3 spans 17 residues. The V gene end was trimmed by 2 bases and the J gene end by 0 bases; junction bases not matched to a gene: 2.

V is TRBV5-8 and J is TRBJ1-5; D unclear. Germline V gene data show CDR1 as SGHTS and CDR2 as YDEGEE. Trimming took 2 bases from V and 5 from J, leaving 2 bases between them. This CDR3 region has 11 residues. CDR3 bases: TGTGCCAGCAGCTTCGATCAGCCCCAGCATTTT. It codes for CASSFDQPQHF.

The CDR3 here is CASSWGGNTGELFF. The CDR3 bases are TGTGCCAGTAGTTGGGGCGGGAACACCGGGGAGCTGTTTTTT. This chain connects TRBV19 to TRBJ2-2; D perhaps matches TRBD1 (5 bases). The V end lost 5 bases, the J end lost 1 base, and 8 bases lay between the germline ends. CDR3 length: 14 amino acids. Germline values: CDR1 LNHDA, CDR2 SQIVND (reference sequence).

The V and J genes are TRBV28 and TRBJ2-1, with 8 bases identical to TRBD2. V gave up 6 bases and J gave up 6 bases; unmatched junction bases: 10. CDR1 is MDHEN, CDR2 SYDVKM, per germline. This CDR3 has 15 amino acids. For the CDR3, the DNA is TGTGCCAGCAGGGGGAGCGGGAGTGATTCCAATGAGCAGTTCTTC. Amino acid sequence: CASRGSGSDSNEQFF.

The chain uses TRBV9 and TRBJ2-1, with 10 bases that match TRBD1. CDR3 length equals 14 residues. The germline gives CDR1 SGDLS, CDR2 YYNGEE. The J segment lost 8 bases and the V segment lost 0 bases, leaving 2 bases of the junction unmatched. The CDR3 nucleotides read TGTGCCAGCAGCGTAGGACAGGGGGCCGATGAGCAGTTCTTC. Encoded protein: CASSVGQGADEQFF. Full variable domain (missing parts from reference TRBV9 and TRBJ2-1): DSGVTQTPKHLITATGQRVTLRCSPRSGDLSVYWYQQSLDQGLQFLIQYYNGEERAKGNILERFSAQQFPDLHSELNLSSLELGDSALYFCASSVGQGADEQFFGPGTRLTVL.

This clone was picked up one time. This chain joins TRBV7-2 and TRBJ2-7, with D possibly matching TRBD2 (5 bases). The V end was cut by 0 bases, the J end by 6 bases, with 15 bases between. The CDR3 consists of 15 residues. Germline lookup yields CDR1 SGHTA and CDR2 FQGNSA. The CDR3 here is CASSLAVVSGSEQYF. The CDR3 nucleotides read TGTGCCAGCAGCTTAGCGGTGGTGTCGGGGTCCGAGCAGTACTTC. Using reference TRBV7-2 and TRBJ2-7 for the parts outside the CDR3, the full variable domain is GAGVSQSPSNKVTEKGKDVELRCDPISGHTALYWYRQSLGQGLEFLIYFQGNSAPDKSGLPSDRFSAERTGGSVSTLTIQRTQQEDSAVYLCASSLAVVSGSEQYFGPGTRLTVT.

The gene calls are TRBV27 and TRBJ2-7; no firm D call. CDR1 MNHEY and CDR2 SMNVEV come from the germline V gene (reference sequence). The CDR3 spans 13 residues. V gave up 6 bases and J gave up 4 bases, with 13 bases separating them. The CDR3 DNA sequence: TGTGCCAGCAGCTTGACTTACCGTTACGAGCAGTACTTC. This translates into CASSLTYRYEQYF.

The chain has TRBV10-2 and TRBJ2-7; weak D call: TRBD2 (6 bases). Germline V lookup: CDR1 WSHSY, CDR2 SAAADI. V was cut by 6 bases and J by 6 bases, with 15 bases left in between. CDR3 length: 13 residues. This chain's CDR3 is CASSGTFNTEQYF. As DNA, the CDR3 is TGCGCCAGCAGCGGGACTTTTAACACCGAGCAGTACTTC.

This clone was recorded only once. The rearrangement uses TRBV10-3 and TRBJ1-2, with no clear D. V gave up 0 bases and J gave up 8 bases, with 13 bases separating them. From germline, CDR1 is ENHRY and CDR2 SYGVKD. The CDR3 totals 14 residues. The CDR3 here is CAISESGLSSGYTF. CDR3 bases: TGTGCCATCAGTGAGTCAGGGTTGTCTAGCGGCTACACCTTC.

This rearrangement joins TRBV4-1 to TRBJ2-3, with 10 nucleotides matching TRBD1. Germline CDR1 and CDR2: MGHRA and YSYEKL. The trim removed 2 bases at V and 6 bases at J, leaving 11 bases unmatched. The CDR3 contains 17 residues. This chain's CDR3 is CASSQIGRDRGGDTQYF. Written as DNA, the CDR3 is TGCGCCAGCAGCCAAATTGGGAGGGACAGGGGTGGGGATACGCAGTATTTT.

The chain combines TRBV11-1 with TRBJ1-2, with 10 bases lining up with TRBD1. The CDR3 spans 13 residues. The germline CDR1 and CDR2 sequences are SGHAT and FQDESV (reference sequence). Trimming took 5 bases from V and 6 from J; bases not matched to a gene: 3. Here the CDR3 DNA reads TGTGCCAGCAGCAGAGGACAGGGGGATGGCTACACCTTC. Its translation is CASSRGQGDGYTF.

CDR3 sequence: CASSFKTSGTDTQYF. For the CDR3, the DNA is TGTGCCAGCAGCTTTAAAACTAGCGGCACAGATACGCAGTATTTT. The chain couples TRBV5-6 to TRBJ2-3, with 7 bases that match TRBD2. CDR3 size: 15 residues. The V and J ends lost 2 bases and 1 base, in that order; junction bases with no gene match: 4. From germline, CDR1 is SGHDT and CDR2 YYEEEE.

This chain uses TRBV15 with TRBJ2-7, with TRBD1 matching over 9 bases. CDR1 is LNHNV and CDR2 is YYDKDF in the germline V gene (reference sequence). Trimming removed 0 bases from V and 11 bases from J; junction bases left unmatched: 14. The CDR3 totals 16 residues. The CDR3 reads CATSRDLPGQGEREYF. The CDR3 DNA sequence: TGTGCCACCAGCAGAGATCTTCCGGGACAGGGAGAGCGGGAGTACTTC.

The CDR3 region is CASSSSGGTYEQYF. DNA for the CDR3: TGTGCCAGCAGCTCCTCTGGCGGTACCTACGAGCAGTACTTC. The chain employs TRBV5-5 and TRBJ2-7; D is unclear. This CDR3 is 14 amino acids long. Germline-derived CDR1 and CDR2 are SGHKS and YYEKEE (reference sequence). Trimming stripped 3 bases from V and 2 bases from J, with 12 bases between.

V gene TRBV11-1 combines with J gene TRBJ2-5, with 9 bases aligning to TRBD1. CDR3 length: 15 amino acids. Losses at the gene ends were 1 base for V and 9 bases for J; bases not matched to a gene: 9. Germline values: CDR1 SGHAT, CDR2 FQDESV (reference sequence). CDR3 nucleotide sequence: TGTGCCAGCAGCTTAGACTCCACAGGGGGCCATTCCCAGTACTTC. Translating gives CASSLDSTGGHSQYF.

The chain recombines TRBV4-3 with TRBJ2-1; D gene unclear. Deletions cut 0 bases from V and 7 bases from J, with 7 bases between. Germline lookup yields CDR1 LGHNA and CDR2 YSLEER. The CDR3 has 13 amino acids. CDR3 loop: CASSQDPYNEQFF. The DNA for the CDR3 is TGCGCCAGCAGCCAAGATCCGTATAATGAGCAGTTCTTC.

This chain joins TRBV6-5 and TRBJ1-1, with a weak D call TRBD1 (5 bases). Trimming took 6 bases from V and 0 from J, leaving 11 bases between them. The CDR3 runs 14 residues. Germline CDR1 is MNHEY and CDR2 is SVGAGI. The CDR3: CASSQRQLNTEAFF. In DNA form, the CDR3 reads TGTGCCAGCAGCCAAAGACAGCTGAACACTGAAGCTTTCTTT.

This clone was observed a single time. The CDR3 bases are TGCGCCAGCAGCTTCCTAGCGGGAGACGTCGGGGAGCTGTTTTTT. It yields the protein CASSFLAGDVGELFF. This chain uses TRBV5-1 with TRBJ2-2; 10 bases agree with TRBD2. Germline V lookup: CDR1 SGHRS, CDR2 YFSETQ. The CDR3 covers 15 residues. The ends lost 2 bases at V and 7 bases at J; junction bases unmatched: 5.

The chain couples TRBV5-5 to TRBJ2-1, with 11 bases aligning to TRBD2. Germline lookup yields CDR1 SGHKS and CDR2 YYEKEE (reference sequence). This CDR3 is built from 16 residues. The junction had 3 bases not matched to a gene; V was cut back by 4 bases and J by 0 bases. CDR3: CASSTGLAVSYNEQFF. The CDR3 nucleotides read TGTGCCAGCAGCACGGGACTAGCGGTCTCCTACAATGAGCAGTTCTTC.

In regard to this clone: One end of the junction varies from germline; a read error may be responsible. V gene TRBV18 combines with J gene TRBJ2-5, with TRBD1 as a possible D gene (6 bases). There are 14 residues in the CDR3. Germline loops: CDR1 KGHSH, CDR2 LQKENI. DNA of the CDR3: TGTGCCAGCTCACCGGGGACAACCCAAGGGACCCAGTACTTC. This gives the protein CASSPGTTQGTQYF.